Listed below are T cell receptor beta chains from one sample, sequenced in a study of CD8+ T cells in alopecia areata. Method: immunoSEQ multiplex PCR; TCRdb's copy keeps in-frame clones and lacks some. The table includes about 180,000 clones, 51% detected once. Here the sequenced sample was CD8+ T cells sorted from blood, taken at week 52, from a patient treated with tofacitinib. These receptors all come from a human donor with alopecia areata. The CDR3 runs from the conserved cysteine through the conserved F or W. The D gene is left open where the match is weak. The size entry is marked missing in some rows and otherwise reads once, few, many or a size class.

CDR3nt,CDR3aa,v_gene,j_gene,abundance,d_gene
TGTGCCAGCAGCTCCTATAACAGGGGAGCTTTCTTT,CASSSYNRGAFF,TRBV13,TRBJ1-1,-,TRBD1
TGTGCCAGCAGCTCCGGGACTAGCTATGCGAACACCGGGGAGCTGTTTTTT,CASSSGTSYANTGELFF,TRBV5-4,TRBJ2-2,-,TRBD2
TGTGCCAGCGCCCAGACTAGCGGGGGGGGTAATGAGCAGTTCTTC,CASAQTSGGGNEQFF,TRBV6-5,TRBJ2-1,-,TRBD2
TGTGCCAGCAGCTTCCAAGGAGACTACGAGCAGTACTTC,CASSFQGDYEQYF,TRBV13,TRBJ2-7,-,-
TGTGCCAGCAGCGTAGCCGGACTGTATGGCTACACCTTC,CASSVAGLYGYTF,TRBV9,TRBJ1-2,-,-
TGTGCCAGCAGTTTCCTAGGGGCCTTGAGGAACTATGGCTACACCTTC,CASSFLGALRNYGYTF,TRBV6-5,TRBJ1-2,-,-
TGCGCCAGCTCCCAGGGGGGGCCCCAGCATTTT,CASSQGGPQHF,TRBV10-2,TRBJ1-5,-,TRBD1
TGTGCCAGCACTTTCCTGGGGGAGCTGTTTTTT,CASTFLGELFF,TRBV6-1,TRBJ2-2,-,-
TGTGCCAGCCGTGACTTTAGTCAATCTGAAAAACTGTTTTTT,CASRDFSQSEKLFF,TRBV27,TRBJ1-4,-,-
TGTGCCAGCAGCTTGGAATTGGCTAGCGGGGCCTACGAGCAGTACTTC,CASSLELASGAYEQYF,TRBV5-4,TRBJ2-7,-,TRBD2
TGTGCCACCACGTCAGAGGAGTATTCCTACGAGCAGTACTTC,CATTSEEYSYEQYF,TRBV15,TRBJ2-7,-,-
TGTGCCAGCAGTATCCGGGACTCCCCTGGCTACACCTTC,CASSIRDSPGYTF,TRBV2,TRBJ1-2,-,-
TGTGCCAGCAGCTTAGGGGGATCTGGGGCCAACGTCCTGACTTTC,CASSLGGSGANVLTF,TRBV13,TRBJ2-6,few,-
TGTGCCAGCAGTTCCGACGGGTCCTACGAGCAGTACTTC,CASSSDGSYEQYF,TRBV5-8,TRBJ2-7,-,-
TGTGCCTGGAGGTGGGTAGACACGGCGAACTATGGCTACACCTTC,CAWRWVDTANYGYTF,TRBV30,TRBJ1-2,-,-
TGCGCCAGCAGCCAAGAATATTCGGACGAGAACACTGAAGCTTTCTTT,CASSQEYSDENTEAFF,TRBV4-3,TRBJ1-1,few,-
TGTGCCAGCAGCCCCGAGGACGGGCGCTCCTACGAGCAGTACTTC,CASSPEDGRSYEQYF,TRBV6-5,TRBJ2-7,-,-
TGCGCCAGCAGCCAGCCCCGGGACAGGGACCTTTATGGCTACACCTTC,CASSQPRDRDLYGYTF,TRBV4-1,TRBJ1-2,few,TRBD1
TGTGCCTGGAGTGTTATGGTGGATCAGCCCCAGCATTTT,CAWSVMVDQPQHF,TRBV30,TRBJ1-5,-,-
TGCAGCGCCCACGGGACAGACAACAATGAGCAGTTCTTC,CSAHGTDNNEQFF,TRBV29-1,TRBJ2-1,few,TRBD1
TGTGCCAGCAGGGGGGACAGGGATGAAAAACTGTTTTTT,CASRGDRDEKLFF,TRBV5-6,TRBJ1-4,-,TRBD1
TGTGCCACCAGCAGTCGAAGGAGGGATCAGCCCCAGCATTTT,CATSSRRRDQPQHF,TRBV15,TRBJ1-5,-,-
TGTGCCACCGATTTTGGGACCCCAGAAGCTTTCTTT,CATDFGTPEAFF,TRBV7-9,TRBJ1-1,few,-
TGTGCCAGCAGCTTGGGGAGGGAAGGGTATGGCTACACCTTC,CASSLGREGYGYTF,TRBV5-4,TRBJ1-2,-,-
TGTGCCAGCAGGGGGGGTACGCAGTATTTT,CASRGGTQYF,TRBV2,TRBJ2-3,-,-
TGTGCCTGGAGTGTATTCCTTGATAGGAATCAGCCCCAGCATTTT,CAWSVFLDRNQPQHF,TRBV30,TRBJ1-5,-,-
TGCAGCGTTGAAGGCGGCTCTGGGGCCAACGTCCTGACTTTC,CSVEGGSGANVLTF,TRBV29-1,TRBJ2-6,few,-
TGCAGCGCATCCGGGACAGGGAACGCTGAAGCTTTCTTT,CSASGTGNAEAFF,TRBV29-1,TRBJ1-1,-,TRBD1
TGTGCCAGCAGCACAGACCCCGGGACAGGGGAATACGAGCAGTACTTC,CASSTDPGTGEYEQYF,TRBV13,TRBJ2-7,once,TRBD1
TGCAGCGTGACGGACTGGAACTCCTACGAGCAGTACTTC,CSVTDWNSYEQYF,TRBV29-1,TRBJ2-7,few,-
TGCAGCGCTCCCACCGGGGACGATGAGCAGTTCTTC,CSAPTGDDEQFF,TRBV29-1,TRBJ2-1,-,-
TGTGCCAGCAGTCCCCTGGGACAGACCTACGAGCAGTACTTC,CASSPLGQTYEQYF,TRBV6-6,TRBJ2-7,few,TRBD1
TGTGCCTGGAGTGTGGGCGGGGATGCCTACGAGCAGTACTTC,CAWSVGGDAYEQYF,TRBV30,TRBJ2-7,few,-
TGTGCCAGCAGTCCGAACACCGGGGAGCTGTTTTTT,CASSPNTGELFF,TRBV27,TRBJ2-2,-,-
TGTGCCAGCAGCTTAGACAGTGGCTACACCTTC,CASSLDSGYTF,TRBV7-9,TRBJ1-2,-,-
TGTGCCAGCGAAGGACCTTTGAACACTGAAGCTTTCTTT,CASEGPLNTEAFF,TRBV2,TRBJ1-1,-,-
TGTGCCAGCAGGCCTCGACGGGGGGTGTCCTACGAGCAGTACTTC,CASRPRRGVSYEQYF,TRBV7-8,TRBJ2-7,-,TRBD2
TGTGCCAGCAGCTCCGACGGCGATAGCTATGGCTACACCTTC,CASSSDGDSYGYTF,TRBV16,TRBJ1-2,-,-
TGTGCCAGCAGTTACTCGGTAGCGGGGGGTCAAGAGACCCAGTACTTC,CASSYSVAGGQETQYF,TRBV6-5,TRBJ2-5,-,TRBD2
TGCAGTGCTAGTAGCAATGAGCAGTTCTTC,CSASSNEQFF,TRBV20-1,TRBJ2-1,few,-
TGCGCCAGCAGCTTGTTGCGGAACACCGGGGAGCTGTTTTTT,CASSLLRNTGELFF,TRBV5-1,TRBJ2-2,few,-
TGTGCCATCAGTGAGAACAACATTCCCGGGGAGCTGTTTTTT,CAISENNIPGELFF,TRBV10-3,TRBJ2-2,few,-
TGTGCCAGCAGTGCAGCGGGGAGCTCCTACGAGCAGTACTTC,CASSAAGSSYEQYF,TRBV25-1,TRBJ2-7,-,TRBD2
TGTGCCAGCCGGGAGGTATCCTACGAGCAGTACTTC,CASREVSYEQYF,TRBV2,TRBJ2-7,-,TRBD2
TGTGCCTGGAGTCGCCCTCCCTCGAACACCGGGGAGCTGTTTTTT,CAWSRPPSNTGELFF,TRBV30,TRBJ2-2,-,-
TGTGCCAGCAGCCCTCGGACAGGGGTTAACACTGAAGCTTTCTTT,CASSPRTGVNTEAFF,TRBV7-2,TRBJ1-1,-,TRBD1
TGCGCCAGCAGCCAAGATAGTAGACAGGGGATGAAGACCCAGTACTTC,CASSQDSRQGMKTQYF,TRBV4-3,TRBJ2-5,few,TRBD1
TGTGCCAGCAGCGTATCCCGGGACAGGGGATACAATGAGCAGTTCTTC,CASSVSRDRGYNEQFF,TRBV9,TRBJ2-1,-,TRBD1
TGCAGCGCAAAGACAGGGGGTGAGCCCCAGCATTTT,CSAKTGGEPQHF,TRBV29-1,TRBJ1-5,-,TRBD1
TGTGCCAGCAGTGACTGGACAGGGGCCTACGAGCAGTACTTC,CASSDWTGAYEQYF,TRBV6-1,TRBJ2-7,-,TRBD1